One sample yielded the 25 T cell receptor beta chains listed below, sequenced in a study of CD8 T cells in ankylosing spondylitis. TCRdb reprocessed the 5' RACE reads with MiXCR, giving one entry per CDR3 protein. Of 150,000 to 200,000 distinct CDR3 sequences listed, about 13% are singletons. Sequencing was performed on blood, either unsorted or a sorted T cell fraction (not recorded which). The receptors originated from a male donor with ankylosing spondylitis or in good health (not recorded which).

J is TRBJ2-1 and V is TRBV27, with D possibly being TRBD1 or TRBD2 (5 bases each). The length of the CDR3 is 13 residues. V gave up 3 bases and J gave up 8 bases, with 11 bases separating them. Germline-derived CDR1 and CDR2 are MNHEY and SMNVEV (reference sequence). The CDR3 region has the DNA TGTGCCAGCAGTTTGGGGGAGAGGTATGAGCAGTTCTTC. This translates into CASSLGERYEQFF.

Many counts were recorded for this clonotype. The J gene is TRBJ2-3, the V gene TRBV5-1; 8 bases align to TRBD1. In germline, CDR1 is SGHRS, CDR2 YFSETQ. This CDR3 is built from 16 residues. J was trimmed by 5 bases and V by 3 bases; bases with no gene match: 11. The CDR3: CASSSDDRGVGDTQYF. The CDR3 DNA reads TGCGCCAGCAGCTCCGACGACAGGGGAGTGGGAGATACGCAGTATTTT.

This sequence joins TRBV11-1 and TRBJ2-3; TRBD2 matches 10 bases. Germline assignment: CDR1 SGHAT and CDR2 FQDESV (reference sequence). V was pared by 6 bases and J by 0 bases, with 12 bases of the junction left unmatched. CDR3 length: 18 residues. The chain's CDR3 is CASSNGLAEFISTDTQYF. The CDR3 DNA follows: TGTGCCAGCAGTAATGGACTAGCGGAGTTTATAAGCACAGATACGCAGTATTTT.

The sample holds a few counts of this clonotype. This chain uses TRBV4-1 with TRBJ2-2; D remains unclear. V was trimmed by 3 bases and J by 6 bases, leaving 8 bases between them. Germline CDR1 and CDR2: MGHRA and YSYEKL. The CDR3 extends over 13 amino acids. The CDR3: CASSHGSPGELFF. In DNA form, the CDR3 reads TGCGCCAGCAGCCATGGGTCCCCCGGGGAGCTGTTTTTT.

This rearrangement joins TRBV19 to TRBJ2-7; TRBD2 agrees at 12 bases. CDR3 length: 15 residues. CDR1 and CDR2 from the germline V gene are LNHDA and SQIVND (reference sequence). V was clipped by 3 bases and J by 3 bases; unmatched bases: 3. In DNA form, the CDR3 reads TGTGCCAGTAGTATTGGACTAGCGGGAATCTACGAGCAGTACTTC. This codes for CASSIGLAGIYEQYF.

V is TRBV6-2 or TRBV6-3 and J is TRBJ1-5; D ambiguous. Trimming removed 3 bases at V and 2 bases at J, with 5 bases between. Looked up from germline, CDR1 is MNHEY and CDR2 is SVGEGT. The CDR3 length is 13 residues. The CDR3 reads CASSYGGNQPQHF. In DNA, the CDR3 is TGTGCCAGCAGTTATGGAGGCAATCAGCCCCAGCATTTT.

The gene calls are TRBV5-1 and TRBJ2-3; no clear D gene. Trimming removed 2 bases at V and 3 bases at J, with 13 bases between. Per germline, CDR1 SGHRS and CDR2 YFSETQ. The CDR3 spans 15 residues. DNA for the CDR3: TGCGCCAGCAGCTTTATCACCCGGGTGACAGATACGCAGTATTTT. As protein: CASSFITRVTDTQYF.

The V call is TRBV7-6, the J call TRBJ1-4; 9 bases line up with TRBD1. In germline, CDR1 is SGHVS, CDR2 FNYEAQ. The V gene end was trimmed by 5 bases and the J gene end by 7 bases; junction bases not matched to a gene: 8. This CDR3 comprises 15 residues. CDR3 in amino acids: CASSETGTGREKLFF. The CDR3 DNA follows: TGTGCCAGCAGCGAAACCGGGACAGGGCGTGAAAAACTGTTTTTT.

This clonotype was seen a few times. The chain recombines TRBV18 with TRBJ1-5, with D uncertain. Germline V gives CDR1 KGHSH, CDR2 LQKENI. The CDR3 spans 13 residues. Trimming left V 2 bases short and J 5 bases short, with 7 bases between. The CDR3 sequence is CASSPRDYQPQHF. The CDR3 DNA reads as TGTGCCAGCTCACCAAGGGATTATCAGCCCCAGCATTTT.

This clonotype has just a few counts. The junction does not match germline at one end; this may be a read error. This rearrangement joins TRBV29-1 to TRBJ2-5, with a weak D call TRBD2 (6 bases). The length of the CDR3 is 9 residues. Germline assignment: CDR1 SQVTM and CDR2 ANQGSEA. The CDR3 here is CSVPGARDF. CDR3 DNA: TGCAGCGTGCCGGGAGCCCGGGACTTC.

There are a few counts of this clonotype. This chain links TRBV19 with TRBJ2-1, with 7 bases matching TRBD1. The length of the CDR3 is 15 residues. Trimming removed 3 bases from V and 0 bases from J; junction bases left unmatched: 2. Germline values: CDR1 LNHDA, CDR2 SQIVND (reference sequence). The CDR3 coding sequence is TGTGCCAGTAGTATCACAGGGGCCTCCTACAATGAGCAGTTCTTC. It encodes CASSITGASYNEQFF.

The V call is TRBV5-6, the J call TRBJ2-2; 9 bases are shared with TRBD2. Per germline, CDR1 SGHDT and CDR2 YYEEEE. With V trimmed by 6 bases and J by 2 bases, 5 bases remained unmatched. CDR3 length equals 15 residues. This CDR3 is CASIYSGGNTGELFF. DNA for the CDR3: TGTGCCAGCATCTATAGCGGGGGTAACACCGGGGAGCTGTTTTTT.

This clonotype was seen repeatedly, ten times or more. In DNA form, the CDR3 reads TGTGCCAGCAGTTTTTATGACGCGAACACCGGGGAGCTGTTTTTT. It is translated as CASSFYDANTGELFF. The chain links TRBV27 to TRBJ2-2; D is uncertain. The CDR3 sequence is 15 residues long. In germline, CDR1 is MNHEY, CDR2 SMNVEV (reference sequence). Trimming left V 3 bases short and J 0 bases short, with 8 bases between.

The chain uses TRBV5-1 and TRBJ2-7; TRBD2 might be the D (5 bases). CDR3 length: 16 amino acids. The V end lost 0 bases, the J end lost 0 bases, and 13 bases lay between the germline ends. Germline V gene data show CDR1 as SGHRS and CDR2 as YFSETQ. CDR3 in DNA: TGCGCCAGCAGCTTGGCCGGGGTTCGGAGCTCCTACGAGCAGTACTTC. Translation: CASSLAGVRSSYEQYF.

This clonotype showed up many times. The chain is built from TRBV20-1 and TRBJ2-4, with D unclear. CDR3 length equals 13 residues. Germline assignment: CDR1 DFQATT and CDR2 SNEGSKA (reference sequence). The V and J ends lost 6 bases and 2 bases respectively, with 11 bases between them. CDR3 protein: CSALVLTKNIQYF. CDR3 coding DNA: TGCAGTGCCCTGGTTCTCACCAAAAACATTCAGTACTTC.

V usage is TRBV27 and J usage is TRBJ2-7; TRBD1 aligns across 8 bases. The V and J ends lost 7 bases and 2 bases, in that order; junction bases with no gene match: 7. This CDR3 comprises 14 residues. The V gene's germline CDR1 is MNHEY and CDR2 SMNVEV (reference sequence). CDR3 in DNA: TGTGCCAGCATCTCTAGACAGGGGACCTACGAGCAGTACTTC. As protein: CASISRQGTYEQYF.

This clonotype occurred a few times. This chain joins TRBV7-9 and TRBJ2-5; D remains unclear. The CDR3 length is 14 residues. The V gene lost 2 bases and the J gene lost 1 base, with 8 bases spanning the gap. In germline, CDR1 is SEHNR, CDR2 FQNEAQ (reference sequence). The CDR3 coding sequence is TGTGCCAGCAGCTTATCCGGGCCCCAAGAGACCCAGTACTTC. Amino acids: CASSLSGPQETQYF.

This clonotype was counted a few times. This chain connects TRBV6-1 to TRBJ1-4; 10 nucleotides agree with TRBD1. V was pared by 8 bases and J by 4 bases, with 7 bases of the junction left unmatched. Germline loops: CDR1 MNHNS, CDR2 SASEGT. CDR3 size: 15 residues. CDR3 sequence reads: CASGTGATLNEKLFF. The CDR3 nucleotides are TGTGCCAGCGGGACAGGGGCTACGCTTAATGAAAAACTGTTTTTT.

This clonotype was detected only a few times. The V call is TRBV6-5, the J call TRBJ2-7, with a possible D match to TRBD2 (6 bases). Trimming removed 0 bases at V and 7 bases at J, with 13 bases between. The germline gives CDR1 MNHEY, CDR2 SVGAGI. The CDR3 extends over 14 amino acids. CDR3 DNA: TGTGCCAGCAGTTACTCGGCGGGACTTTTGGAGCAGTACTTC. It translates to CASSYSAGLLEQYF.

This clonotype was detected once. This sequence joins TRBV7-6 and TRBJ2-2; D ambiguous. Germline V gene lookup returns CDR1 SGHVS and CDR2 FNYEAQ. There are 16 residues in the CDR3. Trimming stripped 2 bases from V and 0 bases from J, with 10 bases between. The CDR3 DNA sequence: TGTGCCAGCAGCTTAAGTGGCGGAACGAACACCGGGGAGCTGTTTTTT. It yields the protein CASSLSGGTNTGELFF. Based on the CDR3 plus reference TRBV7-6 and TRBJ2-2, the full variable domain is GAGVSQSPRYKVTKRGQDVALRCDPISGHVSLYWYRQALGQGPEFLTYFNYEAQQDKSGLPNDRFSAERPEGSISTLTIQRTEQRDSAMYRCASSLSGGTNTGELFFGEGSRLTVL.

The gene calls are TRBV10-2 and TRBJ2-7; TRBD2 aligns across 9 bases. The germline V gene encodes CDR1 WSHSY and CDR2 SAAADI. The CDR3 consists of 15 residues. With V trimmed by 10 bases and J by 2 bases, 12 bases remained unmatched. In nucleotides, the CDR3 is TGCGCCACCTCCGGGCCTAGCGGGAACCCCTACGAGCAGTACTTC. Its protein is CATSGPSGNPYEQYF.

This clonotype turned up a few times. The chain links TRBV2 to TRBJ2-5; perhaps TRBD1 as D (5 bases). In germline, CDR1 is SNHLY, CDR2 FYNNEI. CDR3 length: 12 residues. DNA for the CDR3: TGTGCTCGAAGGGGTTTCCAAGAGACCCAGTACTTC. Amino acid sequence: CARRGFQETQYF.

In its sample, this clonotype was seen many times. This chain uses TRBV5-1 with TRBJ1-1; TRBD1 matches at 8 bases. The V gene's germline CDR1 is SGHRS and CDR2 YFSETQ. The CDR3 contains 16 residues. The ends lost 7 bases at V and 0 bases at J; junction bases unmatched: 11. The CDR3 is CASLPVPGQVNTEAFF. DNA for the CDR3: TGCGCCAGCTTACCCGTTCCGGGACAGGTGAACACTGAAGCTTTCTTT.

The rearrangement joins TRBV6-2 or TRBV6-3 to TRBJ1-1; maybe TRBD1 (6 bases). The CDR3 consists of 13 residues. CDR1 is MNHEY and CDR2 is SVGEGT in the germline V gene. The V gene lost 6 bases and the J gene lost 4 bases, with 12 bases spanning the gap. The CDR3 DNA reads TGTGCCAGCAGCGCTGGGACACCCACTGAAGCTTTCTTT. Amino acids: CASSAGTPTEAFF.

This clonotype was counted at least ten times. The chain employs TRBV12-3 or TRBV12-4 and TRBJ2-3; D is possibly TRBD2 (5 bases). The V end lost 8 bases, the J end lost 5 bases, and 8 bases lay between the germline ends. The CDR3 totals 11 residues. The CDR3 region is CASGEGDTQYF. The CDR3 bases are TGTGCCAGCGGTGAGGGAGATACGCAGTATTTT.